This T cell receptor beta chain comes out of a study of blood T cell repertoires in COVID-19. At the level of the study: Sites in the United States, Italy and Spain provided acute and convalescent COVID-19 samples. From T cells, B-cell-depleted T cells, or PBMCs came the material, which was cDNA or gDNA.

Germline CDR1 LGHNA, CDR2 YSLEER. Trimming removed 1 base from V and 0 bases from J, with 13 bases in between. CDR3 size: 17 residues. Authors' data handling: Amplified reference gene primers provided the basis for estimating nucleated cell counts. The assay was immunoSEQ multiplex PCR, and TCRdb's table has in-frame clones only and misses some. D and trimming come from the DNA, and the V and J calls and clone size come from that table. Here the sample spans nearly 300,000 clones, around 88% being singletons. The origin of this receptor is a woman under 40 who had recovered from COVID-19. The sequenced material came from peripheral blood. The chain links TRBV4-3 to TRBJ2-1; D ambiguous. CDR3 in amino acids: CASSQGPTLTSYNEQFF. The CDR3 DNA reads TGCGCCAGCAGCCAAGGGCCGACTCTGACCTCCTACAATGAGCAGTTCTTC.